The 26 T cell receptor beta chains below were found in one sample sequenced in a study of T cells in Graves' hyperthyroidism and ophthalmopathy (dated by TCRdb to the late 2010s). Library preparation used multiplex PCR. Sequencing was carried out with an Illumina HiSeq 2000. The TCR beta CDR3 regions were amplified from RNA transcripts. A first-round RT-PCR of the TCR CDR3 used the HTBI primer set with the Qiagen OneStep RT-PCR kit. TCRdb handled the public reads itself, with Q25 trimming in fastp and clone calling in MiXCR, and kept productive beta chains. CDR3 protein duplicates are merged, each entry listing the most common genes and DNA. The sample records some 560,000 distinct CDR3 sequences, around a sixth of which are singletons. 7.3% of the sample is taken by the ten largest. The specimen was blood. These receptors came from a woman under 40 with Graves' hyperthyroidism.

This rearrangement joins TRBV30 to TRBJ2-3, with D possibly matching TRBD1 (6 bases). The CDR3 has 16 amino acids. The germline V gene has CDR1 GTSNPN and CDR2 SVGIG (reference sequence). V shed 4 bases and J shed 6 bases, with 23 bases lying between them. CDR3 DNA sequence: TGTGCCTGGAAAGCCCGAACAGGGATCAGTGGGGATACGCAGTATTTT. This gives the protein CAWKARTGISGDTQYF.

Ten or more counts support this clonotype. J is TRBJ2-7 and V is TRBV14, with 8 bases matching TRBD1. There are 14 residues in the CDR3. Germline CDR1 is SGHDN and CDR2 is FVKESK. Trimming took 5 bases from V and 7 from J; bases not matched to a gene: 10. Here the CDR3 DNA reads TGTGCCAGCAGCAGAGGACAGGGACTGGGAGAGCAGTACTTC. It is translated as CASSRGQGLGEQYF.

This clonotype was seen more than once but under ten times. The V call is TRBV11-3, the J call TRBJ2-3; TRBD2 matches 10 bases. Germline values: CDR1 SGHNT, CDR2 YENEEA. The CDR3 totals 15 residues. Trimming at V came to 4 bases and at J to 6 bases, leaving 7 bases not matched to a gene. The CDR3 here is CASSSDLAGADTQYF. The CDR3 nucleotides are TGTGCCAGCAGCTCCGACCTAGCGGGAGCGGATACGCAGTATTTT.

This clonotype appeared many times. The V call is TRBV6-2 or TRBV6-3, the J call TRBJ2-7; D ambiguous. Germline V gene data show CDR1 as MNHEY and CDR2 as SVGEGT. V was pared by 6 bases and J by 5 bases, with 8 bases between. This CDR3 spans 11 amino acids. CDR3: CASRTRDEQYF. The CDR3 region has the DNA TGTGCCAGCAGAACACGCGACGAGCAGTACTTC.

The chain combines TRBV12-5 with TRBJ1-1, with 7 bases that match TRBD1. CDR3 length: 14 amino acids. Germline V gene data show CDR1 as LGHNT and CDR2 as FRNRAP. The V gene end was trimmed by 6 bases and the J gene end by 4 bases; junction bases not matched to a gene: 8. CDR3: CASGQGGAVTEAFF. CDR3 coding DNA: TGTGCTAGTGGCCAGGGGGGCGCGGTCACTGAAGCTTTCTTT.

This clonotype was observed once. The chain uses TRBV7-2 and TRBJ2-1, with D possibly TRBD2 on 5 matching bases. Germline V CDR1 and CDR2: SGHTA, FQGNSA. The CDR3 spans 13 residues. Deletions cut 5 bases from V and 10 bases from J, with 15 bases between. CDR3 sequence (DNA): TGTGCCAGCAGCCGCGGGCGGACCGGGGAGCAGTTCTTC. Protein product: CASSRGRTGEQFF. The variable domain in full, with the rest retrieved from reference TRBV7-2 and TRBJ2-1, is GAGVSQSPSNKVTEKGKDVELRCDPISGHTALYWYRQSLGQGLEFLIYFQGNSAPDKSGLPSDRFSAERTGGSVSTLTIQRTQQEDSAVYLCASSRGRTGEQFFGPGTRLTVL.

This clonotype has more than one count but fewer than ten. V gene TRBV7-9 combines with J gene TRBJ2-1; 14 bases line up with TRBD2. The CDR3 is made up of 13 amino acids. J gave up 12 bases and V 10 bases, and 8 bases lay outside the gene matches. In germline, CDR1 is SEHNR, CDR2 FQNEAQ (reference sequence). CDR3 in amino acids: CATEQGLAGVQFF. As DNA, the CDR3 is TGTGCCACCGAGCAGGGACTAGCGGGAGTGCAGTTCTTC.

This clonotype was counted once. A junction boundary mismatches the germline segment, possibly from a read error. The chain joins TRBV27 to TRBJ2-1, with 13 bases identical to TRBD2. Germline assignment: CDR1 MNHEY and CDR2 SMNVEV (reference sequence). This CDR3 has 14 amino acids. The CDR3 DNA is TGTGCCAGCAGTTGGAACGGACTAGCGGGAGACGTACTCTTC. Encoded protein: CASSWNGLAGDVLF.

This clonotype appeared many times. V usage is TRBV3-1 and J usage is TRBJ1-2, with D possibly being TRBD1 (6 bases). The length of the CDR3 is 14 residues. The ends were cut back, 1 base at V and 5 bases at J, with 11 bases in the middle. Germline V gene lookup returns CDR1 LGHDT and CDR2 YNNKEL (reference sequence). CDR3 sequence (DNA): TGTGCCAGCAGCCAAGTTGGGGGCGGGTATGGCTACACCTTC. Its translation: CASSQVGGGYGYTF.

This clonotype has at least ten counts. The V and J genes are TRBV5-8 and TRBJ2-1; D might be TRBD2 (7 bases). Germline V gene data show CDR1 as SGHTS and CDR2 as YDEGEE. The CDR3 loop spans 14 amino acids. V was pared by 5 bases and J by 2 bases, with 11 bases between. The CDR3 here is CASRKGGTYNEQFF. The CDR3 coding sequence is TGTGCCAGCAGAAAGGGGGGGACCTACAATGAGCAGTTCTTC.

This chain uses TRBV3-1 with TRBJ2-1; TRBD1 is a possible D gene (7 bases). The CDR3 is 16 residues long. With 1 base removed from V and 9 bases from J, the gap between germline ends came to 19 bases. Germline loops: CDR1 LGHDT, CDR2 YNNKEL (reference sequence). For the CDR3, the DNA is TGTGCCAGCAGCCAAGGTCAGGGGGGCGCTCCTTCTGAGCAGTTCTTC. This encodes CASSQGQGGAPSEQFF.

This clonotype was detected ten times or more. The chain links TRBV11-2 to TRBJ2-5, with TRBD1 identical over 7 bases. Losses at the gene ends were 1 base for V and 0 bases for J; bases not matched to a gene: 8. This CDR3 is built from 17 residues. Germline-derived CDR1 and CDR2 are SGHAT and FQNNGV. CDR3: CASSLAIRRGYQETQYF. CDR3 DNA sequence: TGTGCCAGCAGCTTAGCCATCCGCAGGGGGTACCAAGAGACCCAGTACTTC.

This CDR3 is CASSPSGGSQPQHF. The CDR3 nucleotides read TGTGCCAGTAGTCCCTCTGGGGGGAGTCAGCCCCAGCATTTT. This chain uses TRBV19 with TRBJ1-5; D might be TRBD1 (5 bases). The CDR3 is made up of 14 amino acids. V lost 5 bases and J 6 bases, leaving 14 bases between the germline ends. The germline CDR1 and CDR2 sequences are LNHDA and SQIVND (reference sequence).

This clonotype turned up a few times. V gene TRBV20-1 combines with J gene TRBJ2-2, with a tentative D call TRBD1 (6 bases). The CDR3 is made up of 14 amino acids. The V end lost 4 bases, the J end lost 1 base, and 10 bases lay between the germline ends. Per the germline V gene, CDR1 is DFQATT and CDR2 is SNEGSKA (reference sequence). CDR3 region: CSAKGHQNTGELFF. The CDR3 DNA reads TGCAGTGCTAAGGGACACCAGAACACCGGGGAGCTGTTTTTT.

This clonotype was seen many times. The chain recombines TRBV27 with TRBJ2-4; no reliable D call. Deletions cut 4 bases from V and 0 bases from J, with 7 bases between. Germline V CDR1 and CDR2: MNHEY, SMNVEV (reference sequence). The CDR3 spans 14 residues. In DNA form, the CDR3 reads TGTGCCAGCAGTTCTCACATAGCCAAAAACATTCAGTACTTC. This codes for CASSSHIAKNIQYF.

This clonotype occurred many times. The CDR3 reads CSVEVGDREKNIQYF. CDR3 DNA: TGCAGCGTTGAAGTGGGGGACAGGGAAAAAAACATTCAGTACTTC. The V gene is TRBV29-1, the J gene TRBJ2-4, with TRBD1 matching over 9 bases. The CDR3 is 15 residues long. In germline, CDR1 is SQVTM, CDR2 ANQGSEA. Germline trimming cut 1 base from V and 4 bases from J; bases unmatched to any gene: 5.

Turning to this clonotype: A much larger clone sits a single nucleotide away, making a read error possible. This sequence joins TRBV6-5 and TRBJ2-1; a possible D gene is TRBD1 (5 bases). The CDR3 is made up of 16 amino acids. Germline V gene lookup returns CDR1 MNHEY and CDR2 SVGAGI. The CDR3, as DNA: TGTGCCAGCAGTTACTCGAAGGGGTTCTCCTGCAATGAGCAGTTCTTC. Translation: CASSYSKGFSCNEQFF.

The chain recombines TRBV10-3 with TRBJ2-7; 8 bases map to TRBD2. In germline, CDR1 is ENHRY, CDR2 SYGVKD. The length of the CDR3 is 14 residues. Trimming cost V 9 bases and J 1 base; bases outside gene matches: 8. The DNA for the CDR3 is TGTGCCATGGCTGGCGGGAGGCAATCCTACGAGCAGTACTTC. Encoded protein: CAMAGGRQSYEQYF.

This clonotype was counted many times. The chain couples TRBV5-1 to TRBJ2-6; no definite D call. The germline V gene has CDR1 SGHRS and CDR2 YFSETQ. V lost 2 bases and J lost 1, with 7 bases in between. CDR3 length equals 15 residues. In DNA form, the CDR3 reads TGCGCCAGCAGCTTAAGGGAATCTGGGGCCAACGTCCTGACTTTC. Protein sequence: CASSLRESGANVLTF.

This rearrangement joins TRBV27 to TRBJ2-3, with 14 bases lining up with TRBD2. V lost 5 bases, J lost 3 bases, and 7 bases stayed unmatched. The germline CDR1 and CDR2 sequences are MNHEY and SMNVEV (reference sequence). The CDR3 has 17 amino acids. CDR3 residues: CASSPGTSGSRTDTQYF. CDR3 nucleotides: TGTGCCAGCAGTCCGGGGACTAGCGGGAGTCGGACAGATACGCAGTATTTT.

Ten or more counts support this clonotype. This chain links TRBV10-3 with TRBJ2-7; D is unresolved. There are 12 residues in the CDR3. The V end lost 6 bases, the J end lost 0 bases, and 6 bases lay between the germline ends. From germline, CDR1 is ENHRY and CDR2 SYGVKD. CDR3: CAISSSSYEQYF. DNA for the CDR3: TGTGCCATCAGCTCTAGCTCCTACGAGCAGTACTTC.

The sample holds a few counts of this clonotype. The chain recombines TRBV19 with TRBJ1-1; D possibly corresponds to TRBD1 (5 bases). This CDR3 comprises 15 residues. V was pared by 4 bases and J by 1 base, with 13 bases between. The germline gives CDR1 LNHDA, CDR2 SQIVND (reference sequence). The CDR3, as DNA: TGTGCCAGTAGTACTTGGGGGGTGGCGAACACTGAAGCTTTCTTT. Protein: CASSTWGVANTEAFF.

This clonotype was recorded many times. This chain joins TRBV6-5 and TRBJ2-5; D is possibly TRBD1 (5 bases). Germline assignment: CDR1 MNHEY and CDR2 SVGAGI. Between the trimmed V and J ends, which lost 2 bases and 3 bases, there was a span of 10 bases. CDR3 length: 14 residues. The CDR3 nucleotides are TGTGCCAGCAGTTACCTCGGCAGGGAAGAGACCCAGTACTTC. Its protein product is CASSYLGREETQYF.

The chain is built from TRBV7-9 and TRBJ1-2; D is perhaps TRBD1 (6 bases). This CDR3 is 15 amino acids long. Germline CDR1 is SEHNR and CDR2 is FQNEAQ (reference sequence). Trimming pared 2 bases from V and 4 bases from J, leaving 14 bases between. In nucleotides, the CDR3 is TGTGCCAGCAGCTTACATGGACAGAGCGTCTATGGCTACACCTTC. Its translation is CASSLHGQSVYGYTF.

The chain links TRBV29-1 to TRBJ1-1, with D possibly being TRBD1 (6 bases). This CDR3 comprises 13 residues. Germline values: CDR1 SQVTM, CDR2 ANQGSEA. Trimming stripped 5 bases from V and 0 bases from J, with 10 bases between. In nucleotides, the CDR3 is TGCAGCGTTTTCGGACAGCTGAACACTGAAGCTTTCTTT. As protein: CSVFGQLNTEAFF.

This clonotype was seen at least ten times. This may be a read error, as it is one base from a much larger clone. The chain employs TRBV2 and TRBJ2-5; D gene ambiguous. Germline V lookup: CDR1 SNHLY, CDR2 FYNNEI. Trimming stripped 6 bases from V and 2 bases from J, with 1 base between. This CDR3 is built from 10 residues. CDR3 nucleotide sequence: TGTGCCAGCAGGCAAGAGACCCAGTACTTC. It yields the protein CASRQETQYF.